Sequencing of this T cell receptor (beta chain) was carried out in a study of blood T cell repertoires in COVID-19. Study summary: Both acute and convalescent COVID-19 samples were obtained from the United States, Italy and Spain. The cDNA or gDNA used as material had been derived from T cells, B-cell-depleted T cells, or PBMCs.

V was shortened by 4 bases and J by 8 bases, with 18 bases between the two germline ends. This CDR3 is built from 15 residues. Germline V gene data show CDR1 as SGHTA and CDR2 as FQGTGA. In the original analysis: Amplified reference gene primers provided the basis for estimating nucleated cell counts. Only in-frame clones appear in the TCRdb table, and some are missing; sequencing was by immunoSEQ multiplex PCR. The DNA gave D and trimming, while V, J and clone size come from that table. The table has about 230,000 clones, 70% to 90% seen once. Sample: peripheral blood. The sequence derives from a man aged 50-60 years with COVID-19, enrolled during active disease. The chain carries TRBV7-3 and TRBJ2-1, with a possible D match to TRBD2 (5 bases). The CDR3 reads CASSSGVASTHEQFF. DNA for the CDR3: TGTGCCAGCAGCTCCGGGGTAGCGAGCACCCATGAGCAGTTCTTC.